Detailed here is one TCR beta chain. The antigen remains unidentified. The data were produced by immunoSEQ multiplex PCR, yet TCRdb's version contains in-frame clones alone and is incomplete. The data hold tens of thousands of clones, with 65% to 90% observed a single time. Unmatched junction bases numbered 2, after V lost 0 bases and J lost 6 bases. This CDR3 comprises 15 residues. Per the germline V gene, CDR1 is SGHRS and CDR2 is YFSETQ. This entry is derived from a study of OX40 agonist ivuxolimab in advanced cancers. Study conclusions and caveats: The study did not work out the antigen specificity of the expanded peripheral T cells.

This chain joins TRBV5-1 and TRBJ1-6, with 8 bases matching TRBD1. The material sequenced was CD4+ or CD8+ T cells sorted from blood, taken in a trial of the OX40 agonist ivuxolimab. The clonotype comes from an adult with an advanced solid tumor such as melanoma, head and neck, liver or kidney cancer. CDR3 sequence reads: CASSLGQGINSPLHF. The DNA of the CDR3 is TGCGCCAGCAGCTTGGGACAGGGGATTAATTCACCCCTCCACTTT.